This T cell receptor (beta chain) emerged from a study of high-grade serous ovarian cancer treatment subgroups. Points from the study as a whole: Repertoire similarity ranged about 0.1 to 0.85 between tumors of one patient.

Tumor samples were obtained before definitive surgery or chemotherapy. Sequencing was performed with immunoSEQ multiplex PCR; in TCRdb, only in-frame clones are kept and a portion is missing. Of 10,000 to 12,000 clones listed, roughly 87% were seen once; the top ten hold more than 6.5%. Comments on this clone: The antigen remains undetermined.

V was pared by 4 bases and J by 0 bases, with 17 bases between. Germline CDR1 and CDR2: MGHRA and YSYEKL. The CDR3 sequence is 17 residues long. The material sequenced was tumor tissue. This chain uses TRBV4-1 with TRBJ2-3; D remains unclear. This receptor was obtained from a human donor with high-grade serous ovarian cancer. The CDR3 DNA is TGCGCCAGCAGCCCCCCAAGGGCAGATTCTAGCACAGATACGCAGTATTTT. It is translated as CASSPPRADSSTDTQYF.